The 19 T cell receptor beta chains below all came from one sample that was sequenced in a study of CD8 T cells in Susac syndrome. Random hexamers served to reverse transcribe roughly 0.45 to 1 ug RNA. A single record per CDR3 protein comes from TCRdb applying MiXCR to the immunoSEQ multiplex PCR reads. Among about 150,000 distinct CDR3 sequences listed, 85% to 95% were seen once. Input material: CD8+ T cells from PBMCs. Source of these receptors: a human donor with multiple sclerosis.

The genes are TRBV12-3 or TRBV12-4 and TRBJ2-3, with no clear D. The CDR3 loop spans 12 amino acids. V dropped 3 bases and J dropped 4 bases, with 5 bases sitting between them. The CDR3 loop is CASSFGSDTQYF. CDR3 coding DNA: TGTGCCAGCAGTTTCGGGTCAGATACGCAGTATTTT.

CDR3 loop: CASSAGTSGGLAYEQYF. The CDR3 nucleotides read TGTGCCAGCAGCGCGGGAACGAGCGGGGGGCTCGCCTACGAGCAGTACTTC. This chain links TRBV9 with TRBJ2-7, with 9 bases lining up with TRBD2. Germline V gene lookup returns CDR1 SGDLS and CDR2 YYNGEE. The CDR3 spans 17 residues. Trimming at V came to 3 bases and at J to 2 bases, leaving 12 bases not matched to a gene.

This clonotype was observed once. The gene calls are TRBV27 and TRBJ1-1; TRBD1 might be the D (6 bases). The CDR3 covers 13 residues. The V end lost 6 bases, the J end lost 0 bases, and 8 bases lay between the germline ends. Looked up from germline, CDR1 is MNHEY and CDR2 is SMNVEV (reference sequence). The CDR3 DNA reads as TGTGCCAGCAGACAGGGTATGAACACTGAAGCTTTCTTT. Translating gives CASRQGMNTEAFF.

The chain joins TRBV4-1 to TRBJ2-7; D is unclear. The V gene lost 3 bases and the J gene lost 4 bases, with 13 bases spanning the gap. In germline, CDR1 is MGHRA, CDR2 YSYEKL. The CDR3 totals 14 residues. As DNA, the CDR3 is TGCGCCAGCAGCCAGATTCTGTCGTCATACGAGCAGTACTTC. This sequence encodes CASSQILSSYEQYF.

V and J are TRBV3-1 and TRBJ2-7, with D perhaps matching TRBD1 or TRBD2 (5 bases each). This CDR3 is 17 amino acids long. Germline values: CDR1 LGHDT, CDR2 YNNKEL (reference sequence). The ends were cut back, 1 base at V and 0 bases at J, with 16 bases in the middle. The CDR3 bases are TGTGCCAGCAGCCAAGTGTCGATTGAGGGGCCCTCCTACGAGCAGTACTTC. Translated: CASSQVSIEGPSYEQYF.

The chain recombines TRBV10-3 with TRBJ1-1; 8 bases agree with TRBD1. Trimming cost V 3 bases and J 4 bases; bases outside gene matches: 1. CDR1 and CDR2 from the germline V gene are ENHRY and SYGVKD. The CDR3 runs 13 residues. As DNA, the CDR3 is TGTGCCATCAGTGACACAGGGGGCACTGAAGCTTTCTTT. It translates to CAISDTGGTEAFF.

This sequence joins TRBV6-4 and TRBJ1-2; the match to TRBD1 covers 7 bases. CDR1 and CDR2 from the germline V gene are MRHNA and SNTAGT. V dropped 0 bases and J dropped 6; count of bases not matched to a gene: 1. The CDR3 runs 13 residues. The CDR3 sequence: CASSDSRGNGYTF. CDR3 sequence (DNA): TGTGCCAGCAGTGACTCCAGGGGGAATGGCTACACCTTC.

The rearrangement links TRBV3-1 to TRBJ1-2; the D is unclear. The germline V and J ends were trimmed by 1 base and 6 bases, with 9 bases remaining between them. The CDR3 runs to 13 residues. Germline CDR1 LGHDT, CDR2 YNNKEL (reference sequence). The CDR3 DNA is TGTGCCAGCAGCCAAGGGACTGGAGATGGCTACACCTTC. The encoded protein is CASSQGTGDGYTF.

For the CDR3, the DNA is TGTGCCAGCACCCCTGCGGGTGGGGTCGAAGGCAATGAGCAGTTCTTC. It is translated as CASTPAGGVEGNEQFF. This sequence joins TRBV28 and TRBJ2-1, with TRBD2 as a possible D gene (5 bases). This CDR3 is 16 amino acids long. Germline CDR1 reads MDHEN; CDR2 reads SYDVKM. V dropped 7 bases and J dropped 6 bases, with 22 bases sitting between them.

This clonotype was seen only once. The V gene is TRBV12-3 or TRBV12-4, the J gene TRBJ2-7; D is ambiguous. Trimming took off 5 bases at V and 3 bases at J, with 26 bases between the two ends. The CDR3 is 18 residues long. Here the CDR3 DNA reads TGTGCCAGCAGTCCAAACCCGCCCGGAATGAATTTAGACTACGAGCAGTACTTC. This sequence encodes CASSPNPPGMNLDYEQYF.

The V and J genes are TRBV13 and TRBJ2-5; no definite D call. Germline assignment: CDR1 PRHDT and CDR2 FYEKMQ (reference sequence). CDR3 length: 16 amino acids. V was pared by 3 bases and J by 2 bases, with 16 bases between. The DNA for the CDR3 is TGTGCCAGCAGCTTGGGAACACGAATTCTACAAGAGACCCAGTACTTC. It encodes CASSLGTRILQETQYF. The variable domain in full, with the rest retrieved from reference TRBV13 and TRBJ2-5, is AAGVIQSPRHLIKEKRETATLKCYPIPRHDTVYWYQQGPGQDPQFLISFYEKMQSDKGSIPDRFSAQQFSDYHSELNMSSLELGDSALYFCASSLGTRILQETQYFGPGTRLLVL.

The genes are TRBV7-9 and TRBJ1-2; 9 bases fit TRBD1. J gave up 2 bases and V 1 base, and 5 bases lay outside the gene matches. The CDR3 has 16 residues. CDR1 is SEHNR and CDR2 is FQNEAQ in the germline V gene (reference sequence). Written as DNA, the CDR3 is TGTGCCAGCAGCTTAGGGACAGGGGTGGTGAACTATGGCTACACCTTC. It translates to CASSLGTGVVNYGYTF. The variable domain in full, completed from reference TRBV7-9 and TRBJ1-2, reads DTGVSQNPRHKITKRGQNVTFRCDPISEHNRLYWYRQTLGQGPEFLTYFQNEAQLEKSRLLSDRFSAERPKGSFSTLEIQRTEQGDSAMYLCASSLGTGVVNYGYTFGSGTRLTVV.

CDR3 sequence (DNA): TGTGCCAGCAGCCAAGGAAATCACGGCCCCTCGTTAGCCAAAAACATTCAGTACTTC. It translates to CASSQGNHGPSLAKNIQYF. The V and J genes are TRBV14 and TRBJ2-4; D remains ambiguous. Germline lookup yields CDR1 SGHDN and CDR2 FVKESK. This CDR3 has 19 residues. Trimming removed 1 base from V and 0 bases from J, with 19 bases in between.

Turning to this clonotype: This CDR3 fails to terminate in the conserved phenylalanine or tryptophan, so it likely reflects a read error. The chain couples TRBV29-1 to TRBJ1-1; 11 nucleotides line up with TRBD1. V shed 5 bases, J shed 4 bases, and the junction held 12 bases outside the gene matches. Germline V lookup: CDR1 SQVTM, CDR2 ANQGSEA. The CDR3 contains 16 residues. The DNA of the CDR3 is TGCAGCGTTCAAGGACAGGGGGCGCTTAGGGGCACTGAAGCTTTCCTT. Translated: CSVQGQGALRGTEAFL.

The chain employs TRBV29-1 and TRBJ1-3, with D possibly being TRBD1 (6 bases). The length of the CDR3 is 15 residues. V dropped 7 bases and J dropped 0 bases, with 16 bases sitting between them. CDR1 SQVTM and CDR2 ANQGSEA come from the germline V gene. CDR3 region: CSGLRTASSGNTIYF. Here the CDR3 DNA reads TGCAGCGGACTCAGGACAGCGAGCTCTGGAAACACCATATATTTT. The whole variable domain, filled in from reference TRBV29-1 and TRBJ1-3, reads SAVISQKPSRDICQRGTSLTIQCQVDSQVTMMFWYRQQPGQSLTLIATANQGSEATYESGFVIDKFPISRPNLTFSTLTVSNMSPEDSSIYLCSGLRTASSGNTIYFGEGSWLTVV.

The CDR3 sequence is CASSYSTREQGGYTF. CDR3 DNA sequence: TGTGCCAGCAGTTACTCGACCAGGGAGCAAGGTGGCTACACCTTC. The gene calls are TRBV6-5 and TRBJ1-2, with D possibly being TRBD1 (5 bases). The CDR3 has 15 residues. The V end was cut by 0 bases, the J end by 7 bases, with 15 bases between. CDR1 and CDR2 from the germline V gene are MNHEY and SVGAGI.

The CDR3 nucleotides read TGTGCCAGCAGCCCCACCGGGGAGACAAGGGGCTATGGCTACACCTTC. Protein sequence: CASSPTGETRGYGYTF. The gene calls are TRBV3-1 and TRBJ1-2, with a possible D match to TRBD1 (5 bases). The germline V gene has CDR1 LGHDT and CDR2 YNNKEL (reference sequence). The CDR3 consists of 16 residues. Trimming cost V 4 bases and J 4 bases, with 19 bases left between them.

The rearrangement uses TRBV7-9 and TRBJ1-2; D is uncertain. V was cut by 7 bases and J by 8 bases, with 14 bases left in between. Germline V gene data show CDR1 as SEHNR and CDR2 as FQNEAQ (reference sequence). This CDR3 region has 12 residues. The CDR3 DNA sequence: TGTGCCAGCACCCTATTAAGTGGGGGCTACACCTTC. Translated, it gives CASTLLSGGYTF.

The chain combines TRBV29-1 with TRBJ2-7, with D uncertain. Germline V gene data show CDR1 as SQVTM and CDR2 as ANQGSEA. V gave up 2 bases and J gave up 1 base, with 12 bases separating them. The CDR3 runs 14 residues. Here the CDR3 DNA reads TGCAGCGTTGAAACCAGCCGCTCATCCTACGAGCAGTACTTC. This codes for CSVETSRSSYEQYF.